This T cell receptor (beta chain) comes out of a study of blood T cell repertoires in COVID-19 (dated by TCRdb to the early 2020s). Background on the whole study: Samples from collaborators originated in the United States, Italy and Spain and spanned both the acute and convalescent phases of COVID-19. The prospective study material was composed of cDNA or gDNA derived from T cells, B-cell-depleted T cells, or PBMCs. The dataset comprised deeply sampled blood TCRbeta repertoires from subjects exposed to, actively infected with, or recovered from COVID-19. A freely available public database, intended as a resource for researchers studying the immune response to SARS-CoV-2, is where the repertoires were released. Samples came from the ongoing ImmuneRACE study (first 160 participants) plus 1,254 subjects from 6 global collaborators. A de-identified subject ID, COVID-19 status, age in years and sex were almost always included in the sample metadata. Where available, HLA class I and class II types were obtained from metadata supplied by the sample provider rather than from assay-based typing. Summary of the overall study and its limitations: How much clinical and demographic metadata was included differed by source and by participant, and the metadata was provided uncurated.

V is cut by 5 bases and J by 5 bases, and the space between the germline ends is 6 bases. Spanning cysteine to phenylalanine, the CDR3 consists of 11 amino acids. CDR3 DNA is the only sequence kept; it has 33 bases, read in frame from the first base. The germline V gene provides CDR1 SGHNT and CDR2 YENEEA. In its sample, this clone was seen a few times. Its antigen is not yet known. Base qualities were left out, and no much larger clone turns up one base away. TCRbeta CDR3 regions were amplified from genomic DNA using the immunoSEQ Assay, a bias-controlled multiplex PCR. In the original analysis: Nucleated cell counts per sample were estimated from amplification of reference gene primers within the assay. Sequence reads were collapsed and filtered to measure the absolute abundance of every unique TCRbeta CDR3 rearrangement. Productive Simpson clonality was computed per sample as the square root of Simpson's diversity index over productive rearrangements. The source is immuneACCESS, and TCRdb retained only in-frame sequences with V and J called. Part of the clones is not carried over; for the studies checked, unresolved V genes explain less than half of this, and the remainder is unexplained. V and J calls and clone size follow that table, whereas D and trimming were derived from the DNA. The sample table holds roughly 190,000 clones, of which about 86% were seen once. 3.5% to 4.5% of the sample is held by the ten biggest clonotypes.

Collaborating institutions collected whole blood in K2EDTA tubes following their own protocols. For TCRbeta analysis, collaborator samples were shipped as frozen whole blood, as isolated PBMCs, or as DNA extracted from either sample type. The receptor was isolated from a man aged 18 to 29 with active or convalescent COVID-19. The rearrangement joined TRBV11-3 to TRBJ1-1; the D segment cannot be called with confidence. Specimen: peripheral blood. In nucleotides, the sequence is TGTGCCAGCAGCCTACTTACTGAAGCTTTCTTT. It translates to CASSLLTEAFF.